The rows below give T cell receptor beta chains drawn from one sample of a study of identical twins. TCRdb called the 5' RACE reads again in MiXCR, with one record for every CDR3 protein. In the table there are over 550,000 distinct CDR3 sequences, under 8.5% of which are singletons. Another study also made use of these data, one on yellow fever vaccine responses in identical twins.

The sequenced material came from PBMCs. The receptor source for this set is a woman in her late teens or twenties in good health. The CDR3 runs from the conserved cysteine through the conserved F or W. A D gene is named only where the DNA matches it firmly. Clone size, where shown, is once, few, many, or a class for clones that have expanded.

clone_size: many
d_call: .
j_call: TRBJ2-5
v_call: TRBV3-1
cdr3_aa: CASSQTTGSGETQYF
cdr3_nt: TGTGCCAGCAGCCAAACTACAGGGTCAGGAGAGACCCAGTACTTC

clone_size: few
d_call: TRBD2
j_call: TRBJ2-5
v_call: TRBV25-1
cdr3_aa: CASSKELALQETQYF
cdr3_nt: TGTGCCAGCAGTAAAGAACTAGCGCTCCAAGAGACCCAGTACTTC

clone_size: .
d_call: .
j_call: TRBJ1-1
v_call: TRBV28
cdr3_aa: CASRSLGSMNTEAFF
cdr3_nt: TGTGCCAGCAGATCGTTGGGCAGCATGAACACTGAAGCTTTCTTT

clone_size: many
d_call: .
j_call: TRBJ2-1
v_call: TRBV10-3
cdr3_aa: CAISAGIVDEQFF
cdr3_nt: TGTGCCATCAGTGCCGGAATTGTCGATGAGCAGTTCTTC

clone_size: few
d_call: .
j_call: TRBJ2-1
v_call: TRBV7-6
cdr3_aa: CASSLAERGYNEQFF
cdr3_nt: TGTGCCAGCAGCTTAGCGGAGCGAGGTTACAATGAGCAGTTCTTC

clone_size: .
d_call: TRBD1
j_call: TRBJ1-5
v_call: TRBV16
cdr3_aa: CASSHDRAGNQPQHF
cdr3_nt: TGTGCCAGCAGCCATGACAGGGCCGGCAATCAGCCCCAGCATTTT

clone_size: many
d_call: TRBD2
j_call: TRBJ2-1
v_call: TRBV2
cdr3_aa: CASSEEASGGDEQFF
cdr3_nt: TGTGCCAGCAGTGAAGAGGCTAGCGGGGGTGATGAGCAGTTCTTC

clone_size: many
d_call: TRBD2
j_call: TRBJ2-5
v_call: TRBV7-2
cdr3_aa: CASSLRTSGTLGTQYF
cdr3_nt: TGTGCCAGCAGCCTCCGGACTAGCGGGACCCTTGGGACCCAGTACTTC

clone_size: many
d_call: .
j_call: TRBJ1-2
v_call: TRBV28
cdr3_aa: CASSSRVDSGYTF
cdr3_nt: TGTGCCAGCAGTTCGAGGGTCGACTCGGGCTACACCTTC

clone_size: few
d_call: .
j_call: TRBJ2-5
v_call: TRBV5-5
cdr3_aa: CASSLMGSETQYF
cdr3_nt: TGTGCCAGCAGCTTAATGGGTTCGGAGACCCAGTACTTC

clone_size: many
d_call: .
j_call: TRBJ1-3
v_call: TRBV29-1
cdr3_aa: CSVAASGNTIYF
cdr3_nt: TGCAGCGTGGCCGCCTCTGGAAACACCATATATTTT

clone_size: few
d_call: .
j_call: TRBJ2-5
v_call: TRBV4-1
cdr3_aa: CASSQGETGTRKTQYF
cdr3_nt: TGCGCCAGCAGCCAAGGGGAAACGGGAACACGAAAGACCCAGTACTTC